This T cell receptor (beta chain) emerged from a study of early T cells in non-severe SARS-CoV-2 infection (dated by TCRdb to about 2021). Context from the whole study: Because TCR sequencing was done on bulk RNA from unsorted whole blood, the alpha and beta chains could not be paired.

Libraries were constructed by 5' RACE. For sequencing, a NextSeq 500 was employed. To correct for sequencing error and PCR bias, the TCR library protocol tagged individual cDNA molecules with unique molecular identifiers. Sequencing covered both TCR alpha and beta chains, and within each sample the abundances of alpha and beta sequences were tightly co-correlated. Per the authors' processing: V gene, J gene and CDR3 annotation of TCR sequences was performed with Decombinator V4. TCRs were defined as expanded if a significant change between any two time points was detected under a Poisson model with p below 0.0001. TCR abundances were normalised to the total number of TCRs sequenced per sample and expressed as counts per million. MAIT TCRs were defined by TRAV1-2 paired with TRAJ12, TRAJ20 or TRAJ33, and iNKT TCRs by TRAV10 paired with TRAJ18. A search of VDJdb, accessed on 1 November 2021, was run for TCRs annotated to CMV, EBV and SARS-CoV-2, with TCRs annotated for multiple antigens excluded. TCRdb passed the public sequencing reads through fastp at Q25 and MiXCR, retaining productive beta sequences. A single entry per CDR3 protein holds the most common genes and DNA from its merged rows. TCRdb's processing, not the authors' own work, is the source of the V and J calls. Here the sample has some 80,000 distinct CDR3 sequences; about 12% occur a single time. The top ten hold more than 3% of the sample.

V is pared back by 3 bases and J by 6 bases, with 9 bases lying between the germline termini. Including cysteine and phenylalanine, the CDR3 has 13 amino acids. The retained sequence is limited to the CDR3, 39 bases, with the frame set at the first base. This clonotype was counted ten times or more. Its antigen remains unidentified. Base qualities are not at hand, and no much larger clone is one base apart. A case-control design nested within a healthcare worker cohort in London, UK, was used, with weekly nasopharyngeal swab PCR tests and blood sampling performed. Between 23 and 31 March 2020, the week of the UK lockdown, healthcare workers were enrolled and then followed up weekly for as long as 16 weeks. Broader findings and caveats from the paper: Matching against VDJdb was skewed toward anti-spike CD8 responses, likely underestimated virus-specific expansions, and missed private and CD4 specificities.

The chain was built from TRBV12-3 or TRBV12-4 and TRBJ1-5; tentative D gene TRBD1, with 6 bases matching. This receptor was taken from an adult who was a healthcare worker with PCR-confirmed SARS-CoV-2 infection or an uninfected control (not recorded which). The sequencing sample was made of whole blood. The CDR3 amino acid sequence is: CASSFGGPQPQHF. The sequence in DNA is TGTGCCAGCAGTTTTGGGGGGCCTCAGCCCCAGCATTTT.